The 16 T cell receptor beta chains given below trace back to one sample, sequenced in a study of shared clonotypes between healthy human individuals. Some clones are missing from TCRdb's copy, which holds only in-frame ones; the method was immunoSEQ multiplex PCR. The sample holds about 2 million clones, roughly 94% seen once. The sequencing input was naive CD4+ T cells sorted from blood. Subset meaning: CD45RA+ positively selected. Every receptor here comes from a man younger than 35 in good health.

The V and J genes are TRBV5-4 and TRBJ1-2; D call uncertain. Germline assignment: CDR1 SGHNT and CDR2 YYREEE (reference sequence). Between the trimmed V and J ends, which lost 6 bases and 3 bases, there was a span of 12 bases. This CDR3 region has 13 residues. DNA of the CDR3: TGTGCCAGCACCTCGGACCATTACTATGGCTACACCTTC. It codes for CASTSDHYYGYTF.

The chain is built from TRBV19 and TRBJ1-1, with D uncertain. Trimming removed 5 bases at V and 1 base at J, with 8 bases between. Germline V gene lookup returns CDR1 LNHDA and CDR2 SQIVND (reference sequence). The CDR3 has 13 residues. The DNA of the CDR3 is TGTGCCAGTAGTGAGGCGGGGAACACTGAAGCTTTCTTT. It specifies CASSEAGNTEAFF.

The gene calls are TRBV30 and TRBJ2-1; tentative D call: TRBD2 (5 bases). This CDR3 has 11 amino acids. Germline assignment: CDR1 GTSNPN and CDR2 SVGIG (reference sequence). With 1 base removed from V and 15 bases from J, the gap between germline ends came to 13 bases. The CDR3 nucleotides read TGTGCCTGGAGTGCGTCGGCTAGCCTGTTCTTC. This gives the protein CAWSASASLFF.

A single count supports this clone. This sequence joins TRBV6-5 and TRBJ2-5, with a weak D call TRBD2 (6 bases). Trimming stripped 7 bases from V and 5 bases from J, with 20 bases between. This CDR3 contains 15 residues. Germline assignment: CDR1 MNHEY and CDR2 SVGAGI. The CDR3: CASTRQREVGETQYF. DNA for the CDR3: TGTGCCAGCACCCGACAGAGGGAGGTTGGCGAGACCCAGTACTTC.

The chain couples TRBV15 to TRBJ2-5, with TRBD2 matching over 11 bases. The CDR3 contains 16 residues. The germline V gene has CDR1 LNHNV and CDR2 YYDKDF (reference sequence). With V trimmed by 6 bases and J by 0 bases, 6 bases remained unmatched. The chain's CDR3 is CATSGGTSGNQETQYF. The CDR3 DNA reads TGTGCCACCAGTGGAGGGACTAGCGGTAACCAAGAGACCCAGTACTTC. The variable domain in full, with the rest retrieved from reference TRBV15 and TRBJ2-5, is DAMVIQNPRYQVTQFGKPVTLSCSQTLNHNVMYWYQQKSSQAPKLLFHYYDKDFNNEADTPDNFQSRRPNTSFCFLDIRSPGLGDTAMYLCATSGGTSGNQETQYFGPGTRLLVL.

On this clone itself: Other nucleotide sequences from this sample produce the same CDR3. The chain uses TRBV7-2 and TRBJ2-5, with 8 positions matching TRBD1. CDR1 SGHTA and CDR2 FQGNSA come from the germline V gene. The trim removed 3 bases at V and 5 bases at J, leaving 5 bases unmatched. The CDR3 is 14 residues long. The CDR3 region is CASSFGQGGETQYF. CDR3 coding DNA: TGTGCCAGCAGCTTCGGACAGGGCGGGGAGACCCAGTACTTC. The variable domain in full, with the rest retrieved from reference TRBV7-2 and TRBJ2-5, is GAGVSQSPSNKVTEKGKDVELRCDPISGHTALYWYRQSLGQGLEFLIYFQGNSAPDKSGLPSDRFSAERTGGSVSTLTIQRTQQEDSAVYLCASSFGQGGETQYFGPGTRLLVL.

The chain carries TRBV18 and TRBJ1-4; no firm D call. Germline CDR1 is KGHSH and CDR2 is LQKENI. The CDR3 has 15 residues. Trimming shortened V by 2 bases and J by 6 bases, and 13 bases separated the two germline ends. The CDR3 coding sequence is TGTGCCAGCTCACCAAATTCGGGGTTTGATGAAAAACTGTTTTTT. Its translation is CASSPNSGFDEKLFF.

The chain carries TRBV7-9 and TRBJ2-1, with D possibly called TRBD1 or TRBD2 (6 bases each). The length of the CDR3 is 19 residues. V shed 4 bases and J shed 2 bases, with 24 bases lying between them. Germline loops: CDR1 SEHNR, CDR2 FQNEAQ (reference sequence). CDR3 sequence: CASSSRPRGGRDAYNEQFF. The CDR3 DNA reads as TGTGCCAGCAGCTCACGCCCCAGGGGCGGGCGGGACGCCTACAATGAGCAGTTCTTC.

The V gene is TRBV5-1, the J gene TRBJ1-1; 7 bases line up with TRBD1. CDR3 length: 15 residues. CDR1 and CDR2 (germline): SGHRS, YFSETQ. The junction had 7 bases not matched to a gene; V was cut back by 4 bases and J by 1 base. Written as DNA, the CDR3 is TGCGCCAGCAGCCGATCCGGGACAGCGAACACTGAAGCTTTCTTT. Translation gives CASSRSGTANTEAFF.

The V and J genes are TRBV7-2 and TRBJ2-1, with 9 positions matching TRBD2. The V segment lost 1 base and the J segment 9 bases; nucleotides outside the gene matches: 7. The CDR3 has 15 residues. Germline V gene sequence: CDR1 SGHTA, CDR2 FQGNSA. In nucleotides, the CDR3 is TGTGCCAGCAGCTTAGAGGTCGGCGGGAGGGGTGAGCAGTTCTTC. Protein sequence: CASSLEVGGRGEQFF.

The genes are TRBV6-1 and TRBJ2-6; D might be TRBD1 (5 bases). The CDR3 has 17 residues. CDR1 is MNHNS, CDR2 SASEGT, per germline. V lost 4 bases to trimming and J lost 4 bases, with 17 bases between them. Here the CDR3 reads CASSGIGHSGGANVLTF. The DNA for the CDR3 is TGTGCCAGCAGTGGCATCGGACATTCCGGCGGGGCCAACGTCCTGACTTTC.

The CDR3 nucleotides read TGTGCCAGCAGCTTGAGGCTAACCTACGAGCAGTACTTC. This gives the protein CASSLRLTYEQYF. This chain links TRBV5-6 with TRBJ2-7; no clear D. There are 13 residues in the CDR3. Between the trimmed V and J ends, which lost 1 base and 2 bases, there was a span of 7 bases. Looked up from germline, CDR1 is SGHDT and CDR2 is YYEEEE.

V and J are TRBV10-3 and TRBJ1-2; D perhaps matches TRBD1 (5 bases). V gave up 0 bases and J gave up 1 base, with 9 bases separating them. The length of the CDR3 is 15 residues. Germline V gives CDR1 ENHRY, CDR2 SYGVKD. The CDR3 DNA reads as TGTGCCATCAGTGAGTCGGGGGTTATTAACTATGGCTACACCTTC. Protein product: CAISESGVINYGYTF.

The V gene is TRBV7-9, the J gene TRBJ1-5, with a tentative D call TRBD1 (6 bases). The germline V and J ends were trimmed by 5 bases and 5 bases, with 10 bases remaining between them. There are 13 residues in the CDR3. From germline, CDR1 is SEHNR and CDR2 FQNEAQ (reference sequence). The CDR3 DNA sequence: TGTGCCAGCAGCGAACAGGGTGATCAGCCCCAGCATTTT. Translation: CASSEQGDQPQHF.

This rearrangement joins TRBV2 to TRBJ1-1; D is ambiguous. Germline-derived CDR1 and CDR2 are SNHLY and FYNNEI. V dropped 4 bases and J dropped 0 bases, with 12 bases sitting between them. The CDR3 covers 15 residues. The CDR3 nucleotides are TGTGCCAGCAGTGTGTCAGGCCTTTTGAACACTGAAGCTTTCTTT. As protein: CASSVSGLLNTEAFF. Looking up the rest from reference TRBV2 and TRBJ1-1 gives the full variable domain: EPEVTQTPSHQVTQMGQEVILRCVPISNHLYFYWYRQILGQKVEFLVSFYNNEISEKSEIFDDQFSVERPDGSNFTLKIRSTKLEDSAMYFCASSVSGLLNTEAFFGQGTRLTVV.

The gene calls are TRBV29-1 and TRBJ2-7; no clear D. The CDR3 extends over 13 amino acids. V was cut by 0 bases and J by 9 bases, with 15 bases left in between. Germline V lookup: CDR1 SQVTM, CDR2 ANQGSEA. This CDR3 is CSVEDSLIPVQYF. The CDR3 DNA is TGCAGCGTTGAAGATTCGCTAATCCCTGTGCAGTACTTC.